The present entry profiles one T cell receptor (beta chain) with its context. Its antigen is unidentified. The CDR3 runs to 15 residues. Germline V gene lookup returns CDR1 LGHNA and CDR2 YSLEER. Trimming removed 3 bases at V and 7 bases at J, with 19 bases between. It was RNA transcripts that yielded the amplified TCR beta CDR3 regions. The HTBI primer set drove a first-round RT-PCR of the TCR CDR3. TCRdb re-called the multiplex PCR reads through MiXCR, storing one row per CDR3 protein. Here the sample spans some 350,000 distinct CDR3 sequences, more than 15% being singletons. The entry originates in a study of T cells in Graves' hyperthyroidism and ophthalmopathy. Looking at the study overall: Peripheral blood collection took place at initial diagnosis, before any treatment.

Whole-study results and caveats: A 13 V-J model separated ophthalmopathy from stable hyperthyroidism.

The source material was blood. This receptor was taken from a woman aged 18-35 years with Graves' hyperthyroidism that later progressed to Graves' ophthalmopathy. This chain links TRBV4-3 with TRBJ2-7; D might be TRBD1 (6 bases). CDR3: CASSQDLGQPGEQYF. CDR3 coding DNA: TGCGCCAGCAGCCAGGATTTAGGACAGCCGGGTGAGCAGTACTTC.